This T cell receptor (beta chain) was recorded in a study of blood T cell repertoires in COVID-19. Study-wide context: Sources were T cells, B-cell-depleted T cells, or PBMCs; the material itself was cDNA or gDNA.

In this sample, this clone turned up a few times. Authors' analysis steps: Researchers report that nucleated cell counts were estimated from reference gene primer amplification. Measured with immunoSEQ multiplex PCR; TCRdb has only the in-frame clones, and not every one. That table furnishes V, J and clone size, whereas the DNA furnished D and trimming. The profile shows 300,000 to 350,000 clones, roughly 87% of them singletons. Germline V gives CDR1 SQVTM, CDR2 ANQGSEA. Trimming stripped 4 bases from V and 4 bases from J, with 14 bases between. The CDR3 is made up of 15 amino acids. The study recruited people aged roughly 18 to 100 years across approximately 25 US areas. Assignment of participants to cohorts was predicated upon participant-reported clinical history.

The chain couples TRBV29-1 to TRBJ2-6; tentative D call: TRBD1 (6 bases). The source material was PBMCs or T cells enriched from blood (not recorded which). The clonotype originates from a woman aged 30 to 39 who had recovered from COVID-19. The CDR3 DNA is TGCAGCGTTGTTGCAGGGGAAAGAGGGGCCAACGTCCTGACTTTC. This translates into CSVVAGERGANVLTF. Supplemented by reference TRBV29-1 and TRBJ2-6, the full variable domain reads SAVISQKPSRDICQRGTSLTIQCQVDSQVTMMFWYRQQPGQSLTLIATANQGSEATYESGFVIDKFPISRPNLTFSTLTVSNMSPEDSSIYLCSVVAGERGANVLTFGAGSRLTVL.